This T cell receptor (beta chain) emerged from a study of T cell responses to AZD1222 COVID-19 vaccine. Study observations and caveats: Spike-specific TCR breadth and depth rose after two AZD1222 doses. AZD1222 recipients seropositive at baseline numbered only five to seven.

The method was immunoSEQ multiplex PCR; TCRdb's version includes in-frame clones alone and lacks a portion of them. Of under 150,000 clones detected, around 90% appear once; the ten largest clones hold about 1.1%. The length of the CDR3 is 12 residues. Germline V gives CDR1 MNHEY, CDR2 SVGEGT. Comment on this clone: As yet, its antigen is unknown. At one of its ends the junction is not consistent with the germline gene, which may arise from a read error.

The chain joins TRBV6-2 or TRBV6-3 to TRBJ2-1; TRBD1 agrees at 8 bases. Specimen: peripheral blood, collected 28 days after the second AZD1222 dose. This receptor was taken from an adult who received the AZD1222 COVID-19 vaccine. The DNA of the CDR3 is TGTGCCAGCAGTCAGGACAGGGAAGATAGGGTCTTC. Translation: CASSQDREDRVF.